One sample yielded the 19 T cell receptor beta chains listed below, sequenced in a study of synovial regulatory T cells in juvenile arthritis. TCRdb keeps only in-frame clones here, not all; method: immunoSEQ multiplex PCR. This sample's table has around 8,000 clones. The sequenced material came from Treg cells from blood. Subset reported: remaining (HLA-DR-negative) circulating blood Treg cells. These receptors were collected from a donor aged 2-29 years with juvenile idiopathic arthritis.

The rearrangement joins TRBV6-5 to TRBJ1-1; TCRdb's assignment of TRBD1 cannot be checked, as there is no DNA. CDR1 MNHEY and CDR2 SVGAGI come from the germline V gene. The CDR3 spans 13 residues. No DNA has been recorded. CDR3: CASSPAQGLVAFF.

CDR3 sequence: CASSGSLGSRSTGELFF. The chain uses TRBV28 and TRBJ2-2; no DNA is available, so the TRBD2 call from TCRdb remains unchecked. The CDR3 runs to 17 residues. Only the protein is available. From germline, CDR1 is MDHEN and CDR2 SYDVKM.

This rearrangement joins TRBV13 to TRBJ1-1. CDR1 and CDR2 from the germline V gene are PRHDT and FYEKMQ (reference sequence). This CDR3 has 14 amino acids. No nucleotide data were recorded. The CDR3 protein is CASSPRQRGTEAFF. The full variable domain, its missing parts supplied by reference TRBV13 and TRBJ1-1, is AAGVIQSPRHLIKEKRETATLKCYPIPRHDTVYWYQQGPGQDPQFLISFYEKMQSDKGSIPDRFSAQQFSDYHSELNMSSLELGDSALYFCASSPRQRGTEAFFGQGTRLTVV.

The rearrangement joins TRBV2 to TRBJ2-1; with no DNA, the TCRdb D assignment of TRBD2 cannot be verified. CDR1 is SNHLY, CDR2 FYNNEI, per germline. The CDR3 is 13 amino acids. The protein alone is recorded here. CDR3 sequence reads: CASRGTSVNEQFF.

V usage is TRBV21-1 and J usage is TRBJ1-2. TRBV21-1 is classified as a pseudogene. The CDR3 sequence is 20 residues long. DNA is not recorded here. CDR3 loop: CASSKILGKGAGARYYGYTF.

This clone is deemed medium-sized by its frequency. CDR3 residues: CASSERSGGYQETQYF. The chain combines TRBV6-1 with TRBJ2-5; the TRBD2 assignment by TCRdb is unverifiable without DNA. Per germline, CDR1 MNHNS and CDR2 SASEGT. The CDR3 covers 16 residues. Only the protein is on record.

CDR3 loop: CASSKSGRASDTQYF. The genes are TRBV6-5 and TRBJ2-3; there is no DNA to check the TCRdb D call of TRBD2. Germline CDR1 and CDR2: MNHEY and SVGAGI. The CDR3 covers 15 residues. The entry carries no DNA sequence.

This clone is identified as medium-sized (0.01 to 0.1%) from frequency. The genes are TRBV5-1 and TRBJ2-7; TCRdb lists TRBD2, though no DNA is available to test this call. Germline assignment: CDR1 SGHRS and CDR2 YFSETQ. The CDR3 is 14 residues long. No DNA sequence was recorded. CDR3 in amino acids: CASSYDYHLYEQYF. Drawing the rest from reference TRBV5-1 and TRBJ2-7, the complete variable domain is KAGVTQTPRYLIKTRGQQVTLSCSPISGHRSVSWYQQTPGQGLQFLFEYFSETQRNKGNFPGRFSGRQFSNSRSEMNVSTLELGDSALYLCASSYDYHLYEQYFGPGTRLTVT.

The J gene is TRBJ1-2, the V gene TRBV2; TCRdb gives TRBD1 as the D gene, but with no DNA this cannot be confirmed. CDR1 SNHLY and CDR2 FYNNEI come from the germline V gene. The CDR3 totals 14 residues. No DNA sequence is on record. This chain's CDR3 is CASSRQGAYYGYTF.

This rearrangement joins TRBV6-5 to TRBJ1-2; the D gene TCRdb calls, TRBD1, cannot be checked with no DNA. The CDR3 length is 15 residues. The DNA sequence is not available. Germline-derived CDR1 and CDR2 are MNHEY and SVGAGI. The CDR3 sequence is CASSYTSTANYGYTF.

The V call is TRBV5-4, the J call TRBJ2-5; TCRdb outputs TRBD2, but without DNA this stays unchecked. Per germline, CDR1 SGHNT and CDR2 YYREEE (reference sequence). The CDR3 covers 13 residues. No DNA was logged. The CDR3 sequence is CASSPREGETQYF. The full variable domain, completed using reference TRBV5-4 and TRBJ2-5, is ETGVTQSPTHLIKTRGQQVTLRCSSQSGHNTVSWYQQALGQGPQFIFQYYREEENGRGNFPPRFSGLQFPNYSSELNVNALELDDSALYLCASSPREGETQYFGPGTRLLVL.

The CDR3 is CASTRQKNTEAFF. The chain has TRBV2 and TRBJ1-1; TCRdb indicates TRBD1, and absent DNA this call remains unverified. The CDR3 sequence is 13 residues long. The DNA is not on file. Germline V gives CDR1 SNHLY, CDR2 FYNNEI.

J is TRBJ1-2 and V is TRBV27. The CDR3 is 15 residues long. The DNA is unrecorded. In germline, CDR1 is MNHEY, CDR2 SMNVEV (reference sequence). This CDR3 reads CASSREPVYNYGYTF.

This chain joins TRBV18 and TRBJ1-1. Germline assignment: CDR1 KGHSH and CDR2 LQKENI. This CDR3 contains 15 residues. No DNA accompanies this entry. Here the CDR3 reads CASSPAGARNTEAFF.

The V call is TRBV18, the J call TRBJ1-1; TCRdb calls TRBD1, which cannot be checked without DNA. Germline values: CDR1 KGHSH, CDR2 LQKENI. The CDR3 is 14 residues long. A DNA sequence was not provided. Here the CDR3 reads CASSPGQGNTEAFF.

This chain joins TRBV7-9 and TRBJ1-4. The V gene's germline CDR1 is SEHNR and CDR2 FQNEAQ (reference sequence). CDR3 length: 17 residues. Only the protein is on record. The CDR3 loop reads CASSLGRGASAKEKLFF. The full variable domain, with the rest looked up from reference TRBV7-9 and TRBJ1-4, is DTGVSQNPRHKITKRGQNVTFRCDPISEHNRLYWYRQTLGQGPEFLTYFQNEAQLEKSRLLSDRFSAERPKGSFSTLEIQRTEQGDSAMYLCASSLGRGASAKEKLFFGSGTQLSVL.

The J gene is TRBJ1-4, the V gene TRBV6-6. Germline CDR1 MNHNY, CDR2 SVGAGI (reference sequence). This CDR3 is 14 amino acids long. There is no recorded DNA. CDR3 in amino acids: CASKLGRTNEKLFF.

The chain joins TRBV6-4 to TRBJ1-5. The V gene's germline CDR1 is MRHNA and CDR2 SNTAGT. The CDR3 totals 16 residues. No DNA is given. CDR3 residues: CASIERRDGSNQPQHF.

The rearrangement joins TRBV5-1 to TRBJ2-3. Germline assignment: CDR1 SGHRS and CDR2 YFSETQ. The CDR3 is 14 amino acids. Only the protein sequence is given. The CDR3 sequence: CASGRGTATDTQYF.